A single sample gave rise to the 2 T cell receptor beta chains below, sequenced in a study of post-analysis software for immune sequencing data. These receptors' targets are unknown. The authors incorporated unique molecular identifiers into the TCR beta cDNA libraries. TCRdb independently ran MiXCR on the PCR reads; one entry per CDR3 protein. Among hundreds of thousands of distinct CDR3 sequences, approximately 59% were seen once, and the ten largest hold roughly 12%. Whole-study findings and limits: About 5 TRBV segments were more frequent in patients than controls; TRBV5-6, TRBV5-1 and TRBV20-1 belonged to this group.

Sequenced: blood. The receptors here all came from a girl aged 2-10 years with multiple sclerosis.

The V call is TRBV7-9, the J call TRBJ2-1; a possible D gene is TRBD1 (6 bases). V was pared by 1 base and J by 0 bases, with 13 bases between. The germline V gene has CDR1 SEHNR and CDR2 FQNEAQ (reference sequence). This CDR3 has 17 residues. The CDR3 region has the DNA TGTGCCAGCAGCTTAGGGACAGACTATTACTCCTACAATGAGCAGTTCTTC. Its translation is CASSLGTDYYSYNEQFF.

This clonotype came up a few times. The chain has TRBV12-3 or TRBV12-4 and TRBJ2-7, with 8 bases fitting TRBD2. The CDR3 length is 14 residues. The V gene end was trimmed by 7 bases and the J gene end by 6 bases; junction bases not matched to a gene: 11. The DNA for the CDR3 is TGTGCCAGCAAGTCAGCGGGAGTTGGGGGCGAGCAGTACTTC. It codes for CASKSAGVGGEQYF.